These 21 T cell receptor beta chains originate from one sample sequenced in a study of tumor and adjacent non-tumor tissue in lung cancer. No cell sorting was done before RNA was extracted from the tissue. This non-tumor lung sample came from over 3 cm beyond the tumor edge. TCRbeta libraries were built with three rounds of nested PCR, modified from ARM-PCR. TCRdb re-called the multiplex PCR reads through MiXCR, storing one row per CDR3 protein. The sample has some 73,000 distinct CDR3 sequences, about 82% seen once. Sequenced material: distant non-tumor lung tissue. These receptors were taken from a man aged 60-69 years with non-small cell lung cancer.

A word on this clonotype: A much larger clone differs by one base, so this may be a read error. The rearrangement links TRBV7-2 to TRBJ2-1, with D possibly being TRBD2 (6 bases). Germline V CDR1 and CDR2: SGHTA, FQGNSA. This CDR3 contains 16 residues. The CDR3 here is CASSLASSASYNELFF. The CDR3 coding sequence is TGTGCCAGCAGCTTAGCCTCTAGCGCCTCCTACAATGAGCTGTTCTTC.

On this clonotype itself: One end of the junction does not line up with germline, which may come from a read error. The gene calls are TRBV6-5 and TRBJ1-5; D is unclear. Per the germline V gene, CDR1 is MNHEY and CDR2 is SVGAGI. The CDR3 covers 15 residues. The CDR3 DNA sequence: TGTGCCAGCAATTACAGTGGAGAGGGTAGTCATCCTCAGCATTTT. Its protein product is CASNYSGEGSHPQHF.

The V gene is TRBV4-1, the J gene TRBJ2-1, with 9 nucleotides matching TRBD2. The germline V gene has CDR1 MGHRA and CDR2 YSYEKL. V dropped 5 bases and J dropped 8; count of bases not matched to a gene: 10. The CDR3 extends over 15 amino acids. The chain's CDR3 is CASSLVCGRAHEQFF. CDR3 DNA sequence: TGCGCCAGCAGCTTGGTGTGCGGGAGGGCCCATGAGCAGTTCTTC.

V is TRBV20-1 and J is TRBJ2-7; D is unclear. The V and J ends lost 8 bases and 4 bases respectively, with 15 bases between them. This CDR3 is 12 amino acids long. Per germline, CDR1 DFQATT and CDR2 SNEGSKA (reference sequence). The CDR3 DNA follows: TGCAGTACTTGTGCGGTCACATACGAGCAGTACTTC. Its protein is CSTCAVTYEQYF.

This clonotype was recorded once. At one of its ends the junction is not consistent with the germline gene, which may arise from a read error. The V gene is TRBV11-2, the J gene TRBJ2-3, with D perhaps given as TRBD1 or TRBD2 (6 bases each). The CDR3 is made up of 14 amino acids. Germline CDR1 is SGHAT and CDR2 is FQNNGV. This CDR3 reads CVSSFLEGGIQQYF. In DNA form, the CDR3 reads TGTGTCAGCAGCTTTCTAGAGGGGGGCATTCAGCAGTATTTT.

This clonotype showed up just a few times. This may come from a read error, since a much larger clone is one base off. V gene TRBV6-5 combines with J gene TRBJ1-4, with D unresolved. The CDR3 has 15 residues. Germline V lookup: CDR1 MNHEY, CDR2 SVGAGI. Trimming took 7 bases from V and 3 from J, leaving 15 bases between them. CDR3 region: CASITVPAANEKLFF. CDR3 nucleotides: TGTGCCAGCATCACCGTCCCGGCGGCTAATGAAAAACTGTTTTTT.

This clonotype has a handful of counts. At one of its ends the junction is not consistent with the germline gene, which may arise from a read error. The V call is TRBV6-2 or TRBV6-3, the J call TRBJ2-1; D not resolved. There are 12 residues in the CDR3. The V gene's germline CDR1 is MNHEY and CDR2 SVGEGT. The chain's CDR3 is CVSSLLGNEQLF. Written as DNA, the CDR3 is TGTGTCAGCAGTCTCCTAGGTAATGAGCAGCTCTTC.

The chain carries TRBV29-1 and TRBJ2-7; D call uncertain. The CDR3 extends over 15 amino acids. V lost 4 bases to trimming and J lost 4 bases, with 20 bases between them. Germline CDR1 and CDR2: SQVTM and ANQGSEA. The CDR3 spells CSVVFTVVNLYEQYF. The CDR3 DNA follows: TGCAGCGTTGTATTTACGGTGGTTAACCTTTACGAGCAGTACTTC.

A word on this clonotype: Sequence at one end of the junction differs from germline and may be a read error. The chain couples TRBV20-1 to TRBJ2-3; D gene uncertain. Germline V lookup: CDR1 DFQATT, CDR2 SNEGSKA (reference sequence). The CDR3 has 12 amino acids. CDR3 sequence reads: CSVVGRWDTQRF. The DNA of the CDR3 is TGCAGTGTAGTGGGTCGGTGGGATACGCAGCGTTTT.

The table lists this clonotype with a count of one. The conserved final phenylalanine or tryptophan is absent from the CDR3, which likely points to a read error. The chain uses TRBV11-2 and TRBJ1-1; tentatively, D is TRBD1 (6 bases). This CDR3 is 14 amino acids long. Germline loops: CDR1 SGHAT, CDR2 FQNNGV. The CDR3 reads CASCLVGRDTEAFL. In nucleotides, the CDR3 is TGTGCCAGCTGCTTAGTCGGTAGGGACACTGAGGCTTTCCTT.

Concerning this clonotype itself: This may arise from a read error, as a much more abundant clone is one base away. The chain recombines TRBV20-1 with TRBJ1-3; D call uncertain. This CDR3 has 13 residues. Germline values: CDR1 DFQATT, CDR2 SNEGSKA (reference sequence). The CDR3 region is CSATWTSGNIIYF. Written as DNA, the CDR3 is TGCAGTGCCACTTGGACGTCTGGAAACATCATATATTTT.

Concerning this clonotype itself: This CDR3 fails to terminate in the conserved phenylalanine or tryptophan, so it likely reflects a read error. The V gene is TRBV5-1, the J gene TRBJ2-5; the D is unclear. Trimming cost V 0 bases and J 7 bases, with 13 bases left between them. This CDR3 contains 14 residues. Germline V lookup: CDR1 SGHRS, CDR2 YFSETQ. CDR3 sequence: CASSLVPDVGTQYI. The CDR3 DNA reads as TGCGCCAGCAGCTTGGTGCCAGATGTGGGGACCCAGTACATC.

A note on this clonotype: A much larger clone lies one base from this, so it may be a read error. The chain is built from TRBV28 and TRBJ1-4, with D uncertain. Germline V gives CDR1 MDHEN, CDR2 SYDVKM. The CDR3 sequence is 14 residues long. The ends were cut back, 2 bases at V and 10 bases at J, with 14 bases in the middle. The CDR3 nucleotides are TGTGCCAGCAGTTTACGGGGAGCGGGCGGAAAACTGTTTTTT. This encodes CASSLRGAGGKLFF. Drawing the rest from reference TRBV28 and TRBJ1-4, the complete variable domain is DVKVTQSSRYLVKRTGEKVFLECVQDMDHENMFWYRQDPGLGLRLIYFSYDVKMKEKGDIPEGYSVSREKKERFSLILESASTNQTSMYLCASSLRGAGGKLFFGSGTQLSVL.

A note on this clonotype: Because it lacks the conserved phenylalanine or tryptophan at the end, this CDR3 is likely a read error. The chain carries TRBV4-3 and TRBJ2-7; D possibly corresponds to TRBD2 (6 bases). Germline V gene data show CDR1 as LGHNA and CDR2 as YSLEER. The CDR3 runs to 16 residues. In DNA form, the CDR3 reads TGCGCCAGCGGCCAGTGGGGGGACGGGGCAGTTTACGAGCAGTACTTA. It yields the protein CASGQWGDGAVYEQYL.

As to this clonotype: The germline gene is not matched at one end of the junction; a read error may be the cause. The rearrangement uses TRBV6-1 and TRBJ1-1, with D possibly TRBD1 on 5 matching bases. Germline lookup yields CDR1 MNHNS and CDR2 SASEGT. The CDR3 extends over 14 amino acids. CDR3 loop: CASSEERGDTEAYF. As DNA, the CDR3 is TGTGCCAGCAGTGAAGAGAGGGGTGACACTGAAGCTTACTTT.

On this clonotype itself: No conserved phenylalanine or tryptophan is present at the end of the CDR3, so a read error is the likely explanation. Because the CDR3's place on the DNA is in doubt, the DNA is left out and the CDR3 is given as listed by TCRdb. V usage is TRBV20-1 and J usage is TRBJ2-1; the table's D call, TRBD2, was not checked against the DNA. The CDR3 length is 12 residues, termini included. Germline V lookup: CDR1 DFQATT, CDR2 SNEGSKA (reference sequence). The CDR3 reads CSVRDRADEEFS.

Details on this clonotype: The CDR3 ends on some other residue instead of the conserved phenylalanine or tryptophan, so this is likely a read error. The DNA is left out, because the CDR3 cannot be placed on it with certainty; the CDR3 is given as TCRdb lists it. The chain uses TRBV20-1 and TRBJ1-6; TRBD1 reflects the table's D call only, with no check against the DNA. The CDR3 adds up to 15 amino acids, both ends counted. From germline, CDR1 is DFQATT and CDR2 SNEGSKA (reference sequence). The CDR3 spells CSARPQGSDRSPPHL.

This rearrangement joins TRBV11-2 to TRBJ2-5, with D possibly TRBD2 on 7 matching bases. This CDR3 has 16 residues. Germline V gives CDR1 SGHAT, CDR2 FQNNGV. V lost 7 bases, J lost 5 bases, and 23 bases lay in between. As DNA, the CDR3 is TGTGCCAGCATCTCAACATTGGGGGGGCCAAAGGAGACCCAGTACTTC. Translated, it gives CASISTLGGPKETQYF.

This clonotype occurred once. A much more abundant neighbour one base away suggests this may be a read error. This rearrangement joins TRBV24-1 to TRBJ2-5; TRBD1 matches 11 bases. The CDR3 extends over 15 amino acids. The germline CDR1 and CDR2 sequences are KGHDR and SFDVKD. CDR3 nucleotides: TGTTCCACCAGTGATTTGGGACAGGGGGAAGAGACCCAGTACTTC. Translated, it gives CSTSDLGQGEETQYF.

This chain connects TRBV20-1 to TRBJ2-3; perhaps D is TRBD1 or TRBD2 (5 bases each). This CDR3 contains 15 residues. CDR1 and CDR2 (germline): DFQATT, SNEGSKA (reference sequence). Trimming cost V 4 bases and J 0 bases, with 14 bases left between them. The chain's CDR3 is CSATGEGLSTDTQYF. CDR3 coding DNA: TGCAGTGCTACAGGCGAGGGGCTGAGCACAGATACGCAGTATTTT.

To note about this clonotype: One end of the junction does not line up with germline, which may come from a read error. This chain links TRBV11-2 with TRBJ2-3, with a weak D call TRBD2 (6 bases). In germline, CDR1 is SGHAT, CDR2 FQNNGV. This CDR3 region has 17 residues. This CDR3 is CGSSSEGRGRSTDTQHF. CDR3 nucleotide sequence: TGTGGCAGCAGCAGTGAGGGGCGGGGCAGGAGCACAGATACGCAGCACTTT.